Listed below are T cell receptor beta chains from one sample, sequenced in a study of blood T cell repertoires in COVID-19. Sequenced by immunoSEQ multiplex PCR; TCRdb stores in-frame clones only, minus some. This table has approximately 150,000 clones, around nine tenths appearing once. Sequences were obtained from peripheral blood. These receptors originate from a human donor in a cohort sampled during active COVID-19. Both conserved end residues are part of each CDR3. D genes are given only for firm matches. Rows give clone size only sometimes, using once, few, many, or a class for an expanded clone.

.	TRBD1	TRBJ1-1	TRBV6-5	CASSDRGQGTEAFF	TGTGCCAGCAGCGACAGGGGGCAGGGCACTGAAGCTTTCTTT
once	TRBD2	TRBJ2-5	TRBV11-3	CASSVGTSTTRETQYF	TGTGCCAGCAGCGTGGGGACTAGCACTACCCGGGAGACCCAGTACTTC
.	TRBD2	TRBJ2-1	TRBV7-6	CASSSGRTSGNEQFF	TGTGCCAGCAGCTCAGGCCGGACTAGCGGCAATGAGCAGTTCTTC
.	.	TRBJ1-4	TRBV19	CASSNPLKAGRTNEKLFF	TGTGCCAGTAGTAACCCCTTAAAAGCGGGGCGGACTAATGAAAAACTGTTTTTT
few	.	TRBJ2-2	TRBV6-2/TRBV6-3	CASSYPRARGTGELFF	TGTGCCAGCAGTTACCCCCGGGCCCGGGGCACCGGGGAGCTGTTTTTT
.	.	TRBJ2-2	TRBV30	CAWSVGSLATGELFF	TGTGCCTGGAGTGTGGGTTCATTAGCAACCGGGGAGCTGTTTTTT
.	TRBD1	TRBJ1-2	TRBV11-2	CASRGQGRGYGYTF	TGTGCCAGCAGGGGACAGGGAAGGGGCTATGGCTACACCTTC
.	.	TRBJ1-2	TRBV24-1	CATSDLQGDYGYTF	TGTGCCACCAGTGATCTACAGGGCGACTATGGCTACACCTTC
.	.	TRBJ1-1	TRBV5-4	CASSWGENTEAFF	TGTGCCAGCAGCTGGGGGGAAAACACTGAAGCTTTCTTT
.	TRBD1	TRBJ1-2	TRBV19	CASSIQGAYGYTF	TGTGCCAGTAGTATTCAGGGGGCGTATGGCTACACCTTC
.	.	TRBJ2-5	TRBV11-2	CASRTTRGRETQYF	TGTGCCAGCAGAACGACCAGGGGGAGGGAGACCCAGTACTTC
.	TRBD1	TRBJ2-6	TRBV2	CASRPGQGVSGANVLTF	TGTGCCAGCAGACCCGGACAGGGAGTCTCTGGGGCCAACGTCCTGACTTTC
.	.	TRBJ2-2	TRBV19	CASSIDGTPGELFF	TGTGCCAGTAGTATAGACGGGACACCCGGGGAGCTGTTTTTT
.	.	TRBJ2-3	TRBV10-1	CASSLRGRDTQYF	TGCGCCAGCAGCCTGCGGGGTAGAGATACGCAGTATTTT
.	TRBD1	TRBJ2-7	TRBV2	CASSLDRAVYEQYF	TGTGCCAGCAGTCTCGACAGGGCAGTCTACGAGCAGTACTTC
.	TRBD1	TRBJ1-1	TRBV2	CASRSSGGITEAFF	TGTGCCAGCAGGTCCTCAGGGGGCATCACTGAAGCTTTCTTT
.	TRBD1	TRBJ2-6	TRBV11-1	CASNRDRGANVLTF	TGTGCCAGCAACCGGGACAGGGGGGCCAACGTCCTGACTTTC